Listed here are 5 T cell receptor beta chains from one sample, sequenced in a study of CD8 T cells in acute hepatitis C reinfection. Study-level results: Overrepresentation in the naive pool did not explain the preferential TRBV04 and TRBV06 usage seen in all groups.

Some clones are missing from TCRdb's copy, which holds only in-frame ones; the method was immunoSEQ multiplex PCR. Of about 2,600 clones detected, roughly 64% appear once; the ten largest clones hold 11%. Time point given: at least 347 days after estimated infection, following spontaneous clearance. Sequencing of hepatitis C virus-specific cells was done ex vivo rather than after in vitro expansion. Sequences were derived from HCV NS3-1073 tetramer-sorted CD8+ T cells from PBMCs, sampled at follow-up. These receptors were taken from a man aged 35 to 55 who spontaneously cleared hepatitis C infection.

The V call is TRBV9, the J call TRBJ1-2, with a weak D call TRBD1 (6 bases). The V gene's germline CDR1 is SGDLS and CDR2 YYNGEE. The ends were cut back, 3 bases at V and 8 bases at J, with 11 bases in the middle. The CDR3 runs to 12 residues. The CDR3 DNA sequence: TGTGCCAGCAGCGAAGGGACATTCGGCTACACCTTC. It translates to CASSEGTFGYTF.

The chain couples TRBV6-1 to TRBJ2-3; D perhaps matches TRBD1 (5 bases). This CDR3 comprises 14 residues. CDR1 is MNHNS and CDR2 is SASEGT in the germline V gene. Between the trimmed V and J ends, which lost 4 bases and 3 bases, there was a span of 11 bases. The CDR3 reads CASSGDSETDTQYF. The CDR3 coding sequence is TGTGCCAGCAGTGGAGACAGCGAGACAGATACGCAGTATTTT.

About this clone itself: A read error may explain this, as a much larger clone is one base away. The same CDR3 arises from other DNA sequences in this sample as well. The chain combines TRBV5-5 with TRBJ2-2; a possible D gene is TRBD2 (6 bases). Germline CDR1 SGHKS, CDR2 YYEKEE (reference sequence). Trimming shortened V by 4 bases and J by 0 bases, and 16 bases separated the two germline ends. CDR3 length: 17 residues. This CDR3 reads CASSQEPGAPNTGELFF. The DNA of the CDR3 is TGTGCCAGCAGCCAAGAGCCGGGAGCACCGAACACCGGGGAGCTGTTTTTT.

The gene calls are TRBV5-1 and TRBJ2-2; D may be TRBD1 or TRBD2 (5 bases each). Deletions cut 5 bases from V and 6 bases from J, with 14 bases between. Germline CDR1 and CDR2: SGHRS and YFSETQ. The CDR3 totals 14 residues. The CDR3 DNA reads TGCGCCAGCAGTCAAGCAGGGAGATCCGGGGAGCTGTTTTTT. It specifies CASSQAGRSGELFF.

Only one count was recorded for this clone. The chain joins TRBV6-9 to TRBJ2-6; D is perhaps TRBD2 (5 bases). V was cut by 5 bases and J by 5 bases, with 22 bases left in between. Germline CDR1 is MNHGY and CDR2 is SVAAGI. This CDR3 has 18 residues. DNA of the CDR3: TGTGCCAGCAGTGTCAAGGACTTACGACAAAGTCGGGCCAACGTCCTGACTTTC. As protein: CASSVKDLRQSRANVLTF.